One T cell receptor beta chain is described in this entry. The antigen remains unidentified. TCRdb independently ran MiXCR on the reads; one entry per CDR3 protein. Of approximately 500,000 distinct CDR3 sequences in the sample, about 30% were seen once. The source of the sample is a study of T cell repertoires in cytomegalovirus infection. Study details: Shared public TCR beta signatures pointed to both CMV infection and a matching HLA type. Findings and caveats of the study: Dominating the ex vivo response were HLA-C-restricted CMV-specific TCR beta clonotypes. Based on cumulative public TCR beta family frequency, carriers of CMV plus the relevant HLA were identified.

This CDR3 has 10 amino acids. The germline CDR1 and CDR2 sequences are SNHLY and FYNNEI. Source material: PBMCs. This receptor was taken from a human donor in good health (CMV status not recorded). Some clones in this sample may be carry-over from other donors' samples. The chain recombines TRBV2 with TRBJ1-2; no definite D call. CDR3 region: CAEAGYGYTF. DNA for the CDR3: TGTGCAGAGGCGGGCTATGGCTACACCTTC. The whole variable domain, remainder taken from reference TRBV2 and TRBJ1-2, is EPEVTQTPSHQVTQMGQEVILRCVPISNHLYFYWYRQILGQKVEFLVSFYNNEISEKSEIFDDQFSVERPDGSNFTLKIRSTKLEDSAMYFCAEAGYGYTFGSGTRLTVV.